This section outlines one T cell receptor beta chain sequence together with its context. What it binds is not known. This sample is part of a study of shared clonotypes between healthy human individuals. Points from the study as a whole: In having few donors, the study represented limited genetic and exposure-history diversity.

Produced via immunoSEQ multiplex PCR; TCRdb's table is partial and in-frame only. The data hold over a million clones, with more than 75% observed a single time. The length of the CDR3 is 17 residues. CDR1 SGHRS and CDR2 YFSETQ come from the germline V gene. Trimming took 1 base from V and 5 from J, leaving 21 bases between them. Sequencing was done on a sample of memory CD4+ T cells from PBMCs. Subset given: CD45RA-negative fraction. V and J are TRBV5-1 and TRBJ1-1, with a weak D call TRBD1 (5 bases). This clonotype was sampled from a man younger than 30 in good health. Some clones in this sample may be carry-over from other donors' samples. The CDR3 DNA is TGCGCCAGCAGCTTGCAGGTCGTCGGAGGGGTGGGTACTGAAGCTTTCTTT. Translated: CASSLQVVGGVGTEAFF.